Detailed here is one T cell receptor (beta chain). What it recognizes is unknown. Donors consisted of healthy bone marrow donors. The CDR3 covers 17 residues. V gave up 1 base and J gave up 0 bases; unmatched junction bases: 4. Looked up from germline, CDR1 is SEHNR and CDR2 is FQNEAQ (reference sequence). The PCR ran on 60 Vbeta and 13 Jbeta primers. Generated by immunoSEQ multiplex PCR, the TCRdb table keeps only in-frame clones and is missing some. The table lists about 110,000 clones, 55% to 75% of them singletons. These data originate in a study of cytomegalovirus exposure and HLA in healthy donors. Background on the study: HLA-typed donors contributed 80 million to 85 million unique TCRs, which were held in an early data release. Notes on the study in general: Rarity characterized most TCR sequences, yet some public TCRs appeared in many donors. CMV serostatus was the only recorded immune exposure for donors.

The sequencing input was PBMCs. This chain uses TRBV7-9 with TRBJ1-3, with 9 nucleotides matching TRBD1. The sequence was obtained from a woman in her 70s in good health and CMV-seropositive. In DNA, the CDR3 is TGTGCCAGCAGCTTAGGGACAGGGGTCAACTCTGGAAACACCATATATTTT. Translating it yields CASSLGTGVNSGNTIYF.